This T cell receptor (beta chain) was sequenced for a study of PD-1 blockade in classical Hodgkin lymphoma. Trimming cost V 4 bases and J 10 bases; bases outside gene matches: 6. Germline V gene data show CDR1 as GTSNPN and CDR2 as SVGIG (reference sequence). CDR3 length: 13 amino acids. The patients all showed relapse after autologous stem cell transplantation, while their brentuximab vedotin exposure varied. The method was immunoSEQ multiplex PCR; TCRdb's version includes in-frame clones alone and lacks a portion of them. The repertoire holds around 40,000 clones, with approximately 64% as singletons.

This sequence originates from a human donor with classical Hodgkin lymphoma. The chain has TRBV30 and TRBJ2-1; 11 nucleotides match TRBD2. The starting material was peripheral blood mononuclear cells (PBMCs), obtained at baseline. This CDR3 reads CAWNLGTSGEQFF. For the CDR3, the DNA is TGTGCCTGGAACCTGGGGACTAGCGGCGAGCAGTTCTTC. The entire variable domain, with the rest obtained from reference TRBV30 and TRBJ2-1, is as follows: SQTIHQWPATLVQPVGSPLSLECTVEGTSNPNLYWYRQAAGRGLQLLFYSVGIGQISSEVPQNLSASRPQDRQFILSSKKLLLSDSGFYLCAWNLGTSGEQFFGPGTRLTVL.